This TCR beta chain emerged from a study of PD-1 blockade in classical Hodgkin lymphoma. The assay was immunoSEQ multiplex PCR, and TCRdb's table has in-frame clones only and misses some. The profile shows roughly 100,000 clones, approximately 89% of them singletons. As to time point: cycle 4 day 1 (C4D1), after more than five weeks of nivolumab. Brentuximab vedotin exposure varied, and every patient relapsed after autologous stem cell transplantation. This CDR3 comprises 16 residues. CDR1 is ENHRY, CDR2 SYGVKD, per germline. With 6 bases removed from V and 0 bases from J, the gap between germline ends came to 15 bases. Concerning this clone itself: Its antigen is not identified.

Study findings and constraints: CD4+ TCR diversity climbed significantly by C4D1, unlike CD8+ TCR diversity. Prior therapy or disease activity may underlie the repertoire differences, whose causes remain undefined.

The clonotype comes from a human donor with classical Hodgkin lymphoma. The specimen was peripheral blood mononuclear cells (PBMCs), collected before the fourth cycle of nivolumab. The rearrangement uses TRBV10-3 and TRBJ1-3, with D perhaps TRBD1 (5 bases). This chain's CDR3 is CAIRGPDSPSGNTIYF. In DNA, the CDR3 is TGTGCCATCAGGGGGCCCGACAGTCCCTCTGGAAACACCATATATTTT.